The sequence of this T cell receptor (beta chain) was determined in a study of shared clonotypes between healthy human individuals. Sequencing used immunoSEQ multiplex PCR; TCRdb keeps in-frame clones, though not all of them. The data show around 2.3 million clones, with about 94% seen just once and around 0.13% held by the top ten. The V gene's germline CDR1 is LGHNA and CDR2 YSLEER. The CDR3 has 16 amino acids. Trimming removed 1 base at V and 0 bases at J, with 13 bases between. The sequence was obtained from a man younger than 30 in good health. The sequencing input was naive CD4+ T cells sorted from blood. Subset: CD45RA+ positively selected. J is TRBJ2-7 and V is TRBV4-3; perhaps TRBD2 as D (5 bases). The CDR3 spells CASSQATGVSSYEQYF. Written as DNA, the CDR3 is TGCGCCAGCAGCCAAGCAACCGGGGTGAGCTCCTACGAGCAGTACTTC.